The 23 T cell receptor beta chains reported below all come from one sample, sequenced in a study of naive and memory T cell subsets. The beta constant-region primer was an equimolar mix of two oligonucleotides covering TRBC1 and TRBC2. Each CDR3 protein is one row after TCRdb ran MiXCR on the UMI-ligation and nested PCR reads. The sample has 120,000 to 150,000 distinct CDR3 sequences; about a sixth are singletons. Sample: naive CD4+ T cells from blood. These receptor sequences come from a human donor in good health.

The CDR3 reads CSARLSGRYNEQFF. CDR3 sequence (DNA): TGCAGTGCTAGACTTAGCGGGAGGTACAATGAGCAGTTCTTC. The rearrangement uses TRBV20-1 and TRBJ2-1, with 10 bases lining up with TRBD2. CDR3 length: 14 residues. J was trimmed by 4 bases and V by 2 bases; bases with no gene match: 2. CDR1 and CDR2 (germline): DFQATT, SNEGSKA (reference sequence).

This clonotype came up a few times. The rearrangement links TRBV20-1 to TRBJ2-1; D possibly corresponds to TRBD2 (6 bases). The germline gives CDR1 DFQATT, CDR2 SNEGSKA (reference sequence). Trimming took 1 base from V and 8 from J, leaving 15 bases between them. CDR3 length: 14 residues. The CDR3 reads CSARGLAFSDEQFF. The CDR3 nucleotides are TGCAGTGCTAGAGGTCTAGCGTTTTCCGATGAGCAGTTCTTC.

This chain connects TRBV7-9 to TRBJ2-5; 7 bases agree with TRBD2. Germline CDR1 reads SEHNR; CDR2 reads FQNEAQ (reference sequence). Trimming at V came to 4 bases and at J to 4 bases, leaving 12 bases not matched to a gene. The CDR3 runs 16 residues. CDR3 amino acids: CASSSPGGGDGETQYF. CDR3 nucleotides: TGTGCCAGCAGCTCCCCTGGGGGAGGGGATGGAGAGACCCAGTACTTC.

V gene TRBV18 combines with J gene TRBJ2-3; perhaps TRBD1 as D (6 bases). Germline loops: CDR1 KGHSH, CDR2 LQKENI. V lost 3 bases, J lost 0 bases, and 16 bases lay in between. This CDR3 is built from 17 residues. CDR3 region: CASSPTRQVTSTDTQYF. The DNA for the CDR3 is TGTGCCAGCTCACCTACCCGACAGGTTACTAGCACAGATACGCAGTATTTT.

The chain has TRBV15 and TRBJ1-2, with 7 bases aligning to TRBD1. This CDR3 comprises 15 residues. CDR1 LNHNV and CDR2 YYDKDF come from the germline V gene (reference sequence). V trimming: 5 bases; J trimming: 8 bases; junction bases outside the gene matches: 14. The CDR3 DNA reads TGTGCCACCAGCGTATGGGACAGCTCTTCAGGCGGCTACACCTTC. Amino acids: CATSVWDSSSGGYTF.

This clonotype appeared a few times. This chain uses TRBV29-1 with TRBJ2-7; D gene ambiguous. Trimming removed 8 bases at V and 0 bases at J, with 11 bases between. The CDR3 totals 12 residues. The germline CDR1 and CDR2 sequences are SQVTM and ANQGSEA. CDR3: CSPHPSSYEQYF. The DNA of the CDR3 is TGCAGCCCACATCCCAGCTCCTACGAGCAGTACTTC.

The chain is built from TRBV6-1 and TRBJ2-5; D is ambiguous. Trimming removed 5 bases at V and 4 bases at J, with 11 bases between. The V gene's germline CDR1 is MNHNS and CDR2 SASEGT. The CDR3 spans 13 residues. The CDR3 protein is CASSYSRAETQYF. CDR3 nucleotides: TGTGCCAGCAGTTACTCCCGTGCAGAGACCCAGTACTTC.

This clonotype was detected only a few times. Germline is not matched at one junction end, which may reflect a read error. This chain connects TRBV6-1 to TRBJ1-1; D perhaps matches TRBD1 (5 bases). The CDR3 extends over 13 amino acids. The germline gives CDR1 MNHNS, CDR2 SASEGT. CDR3 loop: CASSEARGTSERF. The CDR3 region has the DNA TGTGCCAGCAGTGAAGCGCGAGGGACCTCTGAGCGGTTT.

This clonotype was seen a few times. CDR3 amino acids: CASRNRDFGTSPLHF. CDR3 coding DNA: TGCGCCAGCAGAAACCGGGACTTCGGCACCTCACCCCTCCACTTT. The chain is built from TRBV5-1 and TRBJ1-6; D is possibly TRBD1 (5 bases). CDR1 and CDR2 (germline): SGHRS, YFSETQ. The CDR3 consists of 15 residues. Trimming cost V 5 bases and J 10 bases, with 19 bases left between them.

This clonotype was found a few times. V and J are TRBV18 and TRBJ2-7; D gene ambiguous. The CDR3 is 16 residues long. Looked up from germline, CDR1 is KGHSH and CDR2 is LQKENI. Trimming took off 4 bases at V and 0 bases at J, with 16 bases between the two ends. In nucleotides, the CDR3 is TGTGCCAGCTCACTCCAAAGGTCGCTTGTCTCCTACGAGCAGTACTTC. The encoded protein is CASSLQRSLVSYEQYF.

This clonotype came up a few times. The genes are TRBV12-5 and TRBJ2-1, with 11 bases identical to TRBD2. Per the germline V gene, CDR1 is LGHNT and CDR2 is FRNRAP. Trimming took 1 base from V and 7 from J; bases not matched to a gene: 15. The CDR3 is made up of 19 amino acids. The CDR3 loop is CASGLASGLAVTSGNEQFF. DNA for the CDR3: TGTGCTAGTGGTTTGGCCTCGGGACTAGCGGTAACCTCCGGGAATGAGCAGTTCTTC.

V gene TRBV28 combines with J gene TRBJ1-1; the match to TRBD1 covers 9 bases. The CDR3 contains 14 residues. After removal of 5 bases from V and 2 bases from J, the junction contained 3 bases not matched to a gene. Germline values: CDR1 MDHEN, CDR2 SYDVKM. CDR3 protein: CASSGGQGNTEAFF. The CDR3 DNA reads as TGTGCCAGCAGTGGGGGACAGGGAAACACTGAAGCTTTCTTT.

The gene calls are TRBV18 and TRBJ1-5; D perhaps matches TRBD1 (6 bases). Trimming took 3 bases from V and 0 from J, leaving 15 bases between them. The CDR3 length is 17 residues. The germline V gene has CDR1 KGHSH and CDR2 LQKENI. CDR3 residues: CASSPPGGGHSNQPQHF. As DNA, the CDR3 is TGTGCCAGCTCACCTCCTGGGGGCGGACATAGCAATCAGCCCCAGCATTTT.

This clonotype was observed many times. This chain connects TRBV27 to TRBJ2-3, with D uncertain. Deletions cut 6 bases from V and 5 bases from J, with 12 bases between. CDR3 length: 13 residues. The V gene's germline CDR1 is MNHEY and CDR2 SMNVEV (reference sequence). The CDR3 region has the DNA TGTGCCAGCAGCCAAACCGACATAGATACGCAGTATTTT. Protein product: CASSQTDIDTQYF.

This chain links TRBV20-1 with TRBJ2-5; D ambiguous. The CDR3 is 13 residues long. The germline V gene encodes CDR1 DFQATT and CDR2 SNEGSKA (reference sequence). V lost 3 bases and J 5 bases, leaving 13 bases between the germline ends. DNA of the CDR3: TGCAGTGCTAGCTCTCCCGGTTACGAGACCCAGTACTTC. This sequence encodes CSASSPGYETQYF.

This clonotype occurred a few times. The rearrangement links TRBV7-9 to TRBJ1-1; tentatively, D is TRBD1 (6 bases). The length of the CDR3 is 15 residues. CDR1 and CDR2 (germline): SEHNR, FQNEAQ (reference sequence). Trimming removed 5 bases at V and 1 base at J, with 14 bases between. Written as DNA, the CDR3 is TGTGCCAGCAGCAATTACCGGACAGAGAACACTGAAGCTTTCTTT. Translating gives CASSNYRTENTEAFF.

This clonotype was counted only a few times. The chain combines TRBV4-1 with TRBJ2-5; perhaps TRBD2 as D (6 bases). V lost 5 bases and J 1 base, leaving 14 bases between the germline ends. Germline loops: CDR1 MGHRA, CDR2 YSYEKL. The CDR3 is 15 residues long. Written as DNA, the CDR3 is TGCGCCAGCAGCTATCGGGAGACCTTCCAAGAGACCCAGTACTTC. Protein sequence: CASSYRETFQETQYF.

This clonotype was seen at least ten times. The genes are TRBV4-2 and TRBJ2-7, with 9 bases aligning to TRBD1. The germline gives CDR1 LGHNA, CDR2 YNFKEQ. The ends lost 0 bases at V and 4 bases at J; junction bases unmatched: 7. The CDR3 sequence is 16 residues long. CDR3 residues: CASSQDNGDRGYEQYF. CDR3 nucleotides: TGTGCCAGCAGCCAAGATAACGGAGACAGGGGGTACGAGCAGTACTTC.

This clonotype was detected many times. This chain joins TRBV7-3 and TRBJ2-7, with 8 bases that match TRBD1. CDR1 and CDR2 from the germline V gene are SGHTA and FQGTGA. CDR3 length equals 13 residues. With V trimmed by 2 bases and J by 6 bases, 3 bases remained unmatched. The CDR3 sequence is CASSLDRGSEQYF. CDR3 DNA: TGTGCCAGCAGCTTAGACAGGGGTTCCGAGCAGTACTTC. The whole variable domain, remainder taken from reference TRBV7-3 and TRBJ2-7, is GAGVSQTPSNKVTEKGKYVELRCDPISGHTALYWYRQSLGQGPEFLIYFQGTGAADDSGLPNDRFFAVRPEGSVSTLKIQRTERGDSAVYLCASSLDRGSEQYFGPGTRLTVT.

The J gene is TRBJ2-5, the V gene TRBV7-9, with D perhaps given as TRBD1 or TRBD2 (5 bases each). V was clipped by 5 bases and J by 2 bases, with 15 bases between them. The CDR3 totals 15 residues. Germline V CDR1 and CDR2: SEHNR, FQNEAQ (reference sequence). The CDR3 DNA reads TGTGCCAGCAGCCCCTGGGGGTCGGAACAAGAGACCCAGTACTTC. It encodes CASSPWGSEQETQYF.

The V gene is TRBV10-1, the J gene TRBJ2-5; no reliable D call. This CDR3 has 13 residues. Germline CDR1 is WNHNN and CDR2 is SYGVQD (reference sequence). V dropped 0 bases and J dropped 7 bases, with 9 bases sitting between them. The CDR3 protein is CASSESTHGTQYF. CDR3 sequence (DNA): TGCGCCAGCAGTGAGTCGACTCACGGGACCCAGTACTTC.

The V gene is TRBV25-1, the J gene TRBJ2-6, with 7 bases matching TRBD1. V lost 5 bases to trimming and J lost 2 bases; unmatched junction nucleotides: 9. Germline V gene data show CDR1 as MGHDK and CDR2 as SYGVNS. The CDR3 length is 17 residues. In DNA, the CDR3 is TGTGCCAGCAGTACGTTAGGGGGCAGTGCTGGGGCCAACGTCCTGACTTTC. It translates to CASSTLGGSAGANVLTF.

The V gene is TRBV18, the J gene TRBJ2-5; TRBD1 might be the D (6 bases). V lost 0 bases and J lost 2, with 16 bases in between. The CDR3 contains 17 residues. The V gene's germline CDR1 is KGHSH and CDR2 LQKENI. The CDR3, as DNA: TGTGCCAGCTCACCACCCGGGAAGGACAGAAGGCAAGAGACCCAGTACTTC. Translation gives CASSPPGKDRRQETQYF.